The entry that follows covers one T cell receptor (beta chain) sequence. This CDR3 comprises 15 residues. The V end lost 0 bases, the J end lost 5 bases, and 13 bases lay between the germline ends. Germline V gives CDR1 LGHNA, CDR2 YSLEER. The record originates from a study of OX40 agonist ivuxolimab in advanced cancers. Sequencing was performed with immunoSEQ multiplex PCR; in TCRdb, only in-frame clones are kept and a portion is missing. The sample yields about 47,000 clones, more than 85% seen once. This TCR was recovered from an adult with an advanced solid tumor such as melanoma, head and neck, liver or kidney cancer. Here the sequenced sample was CD4+ or CD8+ T cells sorted from blood, taken in a trial of the OX40 agonist ivuxolimab. The rearrangement links TRBV4-3 to TRBJ1-1; D is possibly TRBD1 (6 bases). The CDR3 sequence is CASSQDTQGGTEAFF. CDR3 nucleotide sequence: TGCGCCAGCAGCCAAGATACACAGGGAGGTACTGAAGCTTTCTTT.